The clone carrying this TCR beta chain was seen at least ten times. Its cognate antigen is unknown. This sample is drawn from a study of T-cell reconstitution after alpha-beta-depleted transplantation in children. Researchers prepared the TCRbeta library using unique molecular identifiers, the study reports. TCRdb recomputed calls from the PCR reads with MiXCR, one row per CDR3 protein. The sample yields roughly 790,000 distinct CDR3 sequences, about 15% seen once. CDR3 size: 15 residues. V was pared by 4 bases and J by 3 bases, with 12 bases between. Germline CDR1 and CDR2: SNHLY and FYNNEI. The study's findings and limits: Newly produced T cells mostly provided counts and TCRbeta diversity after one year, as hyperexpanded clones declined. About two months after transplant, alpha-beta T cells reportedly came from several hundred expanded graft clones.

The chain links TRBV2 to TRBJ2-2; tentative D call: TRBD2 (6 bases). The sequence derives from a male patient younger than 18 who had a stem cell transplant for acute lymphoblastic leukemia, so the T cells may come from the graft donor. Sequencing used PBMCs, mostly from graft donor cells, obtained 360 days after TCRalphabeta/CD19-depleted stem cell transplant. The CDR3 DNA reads TGTGCCAGCAGTGGGGATAGCGGATACACCGGGGAGCTGTTTTTT. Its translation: CASSGDSGYTGELFF. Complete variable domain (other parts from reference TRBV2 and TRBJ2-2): EPEVTQTPSHQVTQMGQEVILRCVPISNHLYFYWYRQILGQKVEFLVSFYNNEISEKSEIFDDQFSVERPDGSNFTLKIRSTKLEDSAMYFCASSGDSGYTGELFFGEGSRLTVL.